The 31 T cell receptor beta chains in this list originate from one sample, sequenced in a study of CD8+CD57+ T cells in acquired aplastic anemia. TCR beta VDJ and CDR3 were profiled, and genomic DNA was the template. MiXCR was run by TCRdb on the reads, yielding one entry per CDR3 protein. The table records 250,000 to 350,000 distinct CDR3 sequences, around 60% of them present only once. The material sequenced was sorted CD4+, CD8+, or CD8+CD57+ T cells (not recorded which) from PBMCs. These receptors came from a human donor with severe aplastic anemia or a healthy control (not recorded which).

This clonotype was detected only once. The genes are TRBV19 and TRBJ1-2; the match to TRBD1 covers 9 bases. The germline V gene encodes CDR1 LNHDA and CDR2 SQIVND (reference sequence). The V gene end was trimmed by 3 bases and the J gene end by 5 bases; junction bases not matched to a gene: 4. The CDR3 sequence is 14 residues long. In DNA form, the CDR3 reads TGTGCCAGTAGTATGGGGGACAGGGCGTATGGCTACACCTTC. Its translation is CASSMGDRAYGYTF.

Worth noting for this clonotype: An end of the junction does not agree with germline; a read error may underlie this. This rearrangement joins TRBV7-9 to TRBJ2-1; D is unclear. Germline V gene data show CDR1 as SEHNR and CDR2 as FQNEAQ (reference sequence). The CDR3 runs 15 residues. The CDR3 region is CASSLRVGSYNEQFF. The CDR3 DNA sequence: TGTGCCAGCAGCTTAAGAGTAGGCAGCTACAATGAGCAGTTCTTT.

The chain recombines TRBV7-9 with TRBJ2-2, with D perhaps matching TRBD2 (5 bases). The germline V gene encodes CDR1 SEHNR and CDR2 FQNEAQ (reference sequence). The CDR3 runs to 16 residues. V lost 7 bases and J 8 bases, leaving 23 bases between the germline ends. In nucleotides, the CDR3 is TGTGCCAGCATGGGATTGGTGACGCCTCGGACTGGGGAGCTGTTTTTT. Translating gives CASMGLVTPRTGELFF.

The genes are TRBV10-3 and TRBJ1-1, with D maybe TRBD1 (5 bases). This CDR3 contains 15 residues. Trimming left V 0 bases short and J 0 bases short, with 8 bases between. The germline V gene encodes CDR1 ENHRY and CDR2 SYGVKD. The DNA for the CDR3 is TGTGCCATCAGTGAGTCCGGGGGTTTGAACACTGAAGCTTTCTTT. This codes for CAISESGGLNTEAFF.

This clonotype was observed a handful of times. The chain recombines TRBV6-2 or TRBV6-3 with TRBJ1-5; D is unresolved. The CDR3 is 16 residues long. In germline, CDR1 is MNHEY, CDR2 SVGEGT. V dropped 0 bases and J dropped 5 bases, with 14 bases sitting between them. In DNA form, the CDR3 reads TGTGCCAGCAGTTACTCGAATGCCCCCGGGGATCAGCCCCAGCATTTT. It specifies CASSYSNAPGDQPQHF.

This clonotype appeared a few times. The V gene is TRBV7-6, the J gene TRBJ2-7, with D perhaps matching TRBD1 or TRBD2 (5 bases each). The ends were cut back, 0 bases at V and 5 bases at J, with 11 bases in the middle. This CDR3 contains 14 residues. CDR1 and CDR2 (germline): SGHVS, FNYEAQ. CDR3 in DNA: TGTGCCAGCAGCTTAGCTGGGGGTCGGGACGAGCAGTACTTC. Encoded protein: CASSLAGGRDEQYF.

The rearrangement joins TRBV30 to TRBJ1-3; D not certain. The germline V gene encodes CDR1 GTSNPN and CDR2 SVGIG (reference sequence). Deletions cut 0 bases from V and 4 bases from J, with 13 bases between. CDR3 size: 15 residues. The CDR3 sequence: CAWSVQFGGGNTIYF. Written as DNA, the CDR3 is TGTGCCTGGAGTGTACAGTTCGGAGGGGGAAACACCATATATTTT.

The V call is TRBV10-2, the J call TRBJ1-5; D not certain. The CDR3 has 15 amino acids. Germline V CDR1 and CDR2: WSHSY, SAAADI. Trimming left V 5 bases short and J 0 bases short, with 11 bases between. Here the CDR3 reads CASSLSKISNQPQHF. CDR3 nucleotide sequence: TGCGCCAGCAGTTTATCAAAGATTAGCAATCAGCCCCAGCATTTT.

This clonotype showed up many times. This CDR3 reads CSAPRLAGVTGELFF. Here the CDR3 DNA reads TGCAGTGCCCCTAGACTAGCGGGGGTCACCGGGGAGCTGTTTTTT. V is TRBV20-1 and J is TRBJ2-2, with 12 bases lining up with TRBD2. Germline V gene lookup returns CDR1 DFQATT and CDR2 SNEGSKA (reference sequence). CDR3 length: 15 residues. V shed 6 bases and J 4 bases; nucleotides not matched to a gene: 6.

This clonotype was recorded once. The CDR3 loop is CSARKQGNNSPLHF. The CDR3 DNA is TGCAGTGCTAGAAAACAGGGAAATAATTCACCCCTCCACTTT. The chain has TRBV20-1 and TRBJ1-6; possibly TRBD1 for D (6 bases). This CDR3 is built from 14 residues. Germline CDR1 reads DFQATT; CDR2 reads SNEGSKA (reference sequence). Trimming left V 2 bases short and J 5 bases short, with 10 bases between.

The V gene is TRBV19, the J gene TRBJ2-3, with 7 bases lining up with TRBD2. Germline V lookup: CDR1 LNHDA, CDR2 SQIVND (reference sequence). The ends lost 6 bases at V and 4 bases at J; junction bases unmatched: 7. This CDR3 is built from 14 residues. CDR3 region: CASRSGGASDTQYF. The CDR3 nucleotides read TGTGCCAGTAGGTCGGGAGGTGCGTCAGATACGCAGTATTTT.

The V gene is TRBV7-9, the J gene TRBJ2-3; D unresolved. Deletions cut 3 bases from V and 2 bases from J, with 3 bases between. This CDR3 spans 12 amino acids. Germline V gene data show CDR1 as SEHNR and CDR2 as FQNEAQ (reference sequence). For the CDR3, the DNA is TGTGCCAGCAGCTTCGTCACAGATACGCAGTATTTT. Its protein product is CASSFVTDTQYF.

The V gene is TRBV6-5, the J gene TRBJ1-2, with TRBD1 identical over 8 bases. The CDR3 runs to 13 residues. The germline CDR1 and CDR2 sequences are MNHEY and SVGAGI. Trimming at V came to 7 bases and at J to 4 bases, leaving 5 bases not matched to a gene. The CDR3 loop is CASTETGVYGYTF. The CDR3 DNA sequence: TGTGCCAGCACCGAGACAGGGGTCTATGGCTACACCTTC.

The V call is TRBV20-1, the J call TRBJ2-7; TRBD1 is a possible D gene (5 bases). CDR1 is DFQATT and CDR2 is SNEGSKA in the germline V gene (reference sequence). With 5 bases removed from V and 3 bases from J, the gap between germline ends came to 17 bases. CDR3 length: 14 amino acids. The chain's CDR3 is CSAPEPTGIYEQYF. DNA for the CDR3: TGCAGTGCTCCAGAACCAACAGGAATCTACGAGCAGTACTTC.

The genes are TRBV7-2 and TRBJ2-7; 8 bases line up with TRBD1. Losses at the gene ends were 3 bases for V and 3 bases for J; bases not matched to a gene: 7. CDR1 is SGHTA, CDR2 FQGNSA, per germline. This CDR3 has 15 residues. The DNA of the CDR3 is TGTGCCAGCAGCTTGGCCACAGGGGGGTTCTACGAGCAGTACTTC. It encodes CASSLATGGFYEQYF.

This clonotype has a count of ten or more. The CDR3 DNA reads TGCGCCAGCAGCCCCCAGGGCCCTAACACCGGGGAGCTGTTTTTT. It codes for CASSPQGPNTGELFF. The chain carries TRBV5-1 and TRBJ2-2; D might be TRBD1 (5 bases). The CDR3 extends over 15 amino acids. Trimming cost V 4 bases and J 2 bases, with 12 bases left between them. Germline CDR1 is SGHRS and CDR2 is YFSETQ. Combining the CDR3 with reference TRBV5-1 and TRBJ2-2 gives the whole variable domain KAGVTQTPRYLIKTRGQQVTLSCSPISGHRSVSWYQQTPGQGLQFLFEYFSETQRNKGNFPGRFSGRQFSNSRSEMNVSTLELGDSALYLCASSPQGPNTGELFFGEGSRLTVL.

On this clonotype itself: The junction departs from germline at one end; a sequencing error may be responsible. This chain links TRBV15 with TRBJ2-2; D call uncertain. CDR1 and CDR2 from the germline V gene are LNHNV and YYDKDF (reference sequence). The CDR3 loop spans 15 amino acids. CDR3 nucleotide sequence: TGTGCCCCCAGCAGAGACTTAACAGTGTTGGGGGAGCTGTTTTTT. Translating gives CAPSRDLTVLGELFF.

This clonotype occurred once. The rearrangement links TRBV29-1 to TRBJ1-1, with D maybe TRBD1 (6 bases). The CDR3 has 13 residues. CDR1 and CDR2 (germline): SQVTM, ANQGSEA. Trimming left V 8 bases short and J 6 bases short, with 19 bases between. The CDR3 sequence: CSTEGGARAEAFF. DNA of the CDR3: TGCAGCACCGAGGGGGGGGCCCGGGCTGAAGCTTTCTTT. Supplemented by reference TRBV29-1 and TRBJ1-1, the full variable domain reads SAVISQKPSRDICQRGTSLTIQCQVDSQVTMMFWYRQQPGQSLTLIATANQGSEATYESGFVIDKFPISRPNLTFSTLTVSNMSPEDSSIYLCSTEGGARAEAFFGQGTRLTVV.

This clonotype occurred a few times. This chain joins TRBV10-3 and TRBJ2-1; D is possibly TRBD1 or TRBD2 (5 bases each). In germline, CDR1 is ENHRY, CDR2 SYGVKD. Deletions cut 7 bases from V and 7 bases from J, with 14 bases between. CDR3 size: 13 residues. CDR3 DNA: TGTGCCATCATGGCAGGGACGGGGAATGAGCAGTTCTTC. Residues: CAIMAGTGNEQFF.

V gene TRBV19 combines with J gene TRBJ1-1; D is possibly TRBD1 (6 bases). The CDR3 sequence is 15 residues long. The germline V and J ends were trimmed by 4 bases and 0 bases, with 12 bases remaining between them. Germline CDR1 LNHDA, CDR2 SQIVND (reference sequence). In DNA, the CDR3 is TGTGCCAGTAGTAACAGGGTAGAGGTGAACACTGAAGCTTTCTTT. It encodes CASSNRVEVNTEAFF.

This clonotype came up many times. The DNA of the CDR3 is TGTGCCAGCAGTGAAGTTGCAACTAATGAAAAACTGTTTTTT. It codes for CASSEVATNEKLFF. J is TRBJ1-4 and V is TRBV25-1, with D uncertain. The CDR3 is made up of 14 amino acids. Per the germline V gene, CDR1 is MGHDK and CDR2 is SYGVNS. Trimming took 2 bases from V and 0 from J, leaving 4 bases between them.

This clonotype came up many times. The V and J genes are TRBV12-3 or TRBV12-4 and TRBJ1-5; the D gene is possibly TRBD1 (6 bases). This CDR3 comprises 12 residues. The CDR3 reads CVVSRGGQPQHF. CDR3 coding DNA: TGTGTCGTTAGCAGGGGAGGTCAGCCCCAGCATTTT.

This clonotype occurred many times. DNA of the CDR3: TGTGCCAGCAGCCCCTGGGAAGAGAGCTCTGGAAACACCATATATTTT. As protein: CASSPWEESSGNTIYF. The chain employs TRBV14 and TRBJ1-3; D gene ambiguous. The V gene's germline CDR1 is SGHDN and CDR2 FVKESK. V lost 4 bases, J lost 0 bases, and 13 bases lay in between. CDR3 length equals 16 residues.

The CDR3 region is CASSLSCYGYTF. CDR3 in DNA: TGTGCCAGCAGCCTCTCATGCTACGGCTACACCTTC. V is TRBV12-3 or TRBV12-4 and J is TRBJ1-2; D remains unclear. The CDR3 runs 12 residues. V was cut by 6 bases and J by 8 bases, with 13 bases left in between.

The rearrangement joins TRBV7-9 to TRBJ1-3; the D is unclear. The CDR3 runs to 15 residues. Germline lookup yields CDR1 SEHNR and CDR2 FQNEAQ (reference sequence). Trimming stripped 5 bases from V and 2 bases from J, with 13 bases between. This CDR3 is CASSQGGGPGNTIYF. CDR3 nucleotide sequence: TGTGCCAGCAGCCAAGGCGGAGGTCCTGGAAACACCATATATTTT.

This clonotype was counted ten times or more. The chain has TRBV5-1 and TRBJ2-7; D perhaps matches TRBD1 (6 bases). CDR1 is SGHRS and CDR2 is YFSETQ in the germline V gene. The CDR3 contains 16 residues. V lost 4 bases and J lost 2, with 19 bases in between. CDR3 sequence: CASSQQQGIKAYEQYF. The CDR3 DNA reads as TGCGCCAGCAGCCAACAACAGGGTATCAAGGCCTACGAGCAGTACTTC.

This clonotype was counted many times. V gene TRBV11-2 combines with J gene TRBJ1-1; 8 bases align to TRBD1. Trimming cost V 5 bases and J 4 bases; bases outside gene matches: 6. The CDR3 totals 14 residues. Germline CDR1 is SGHAT and CDR2 is FQNNGV. The CDR3 DNA reads TGTGCCAGCAGCCTTACAACAGGGGGCACTGAAGCTTTCTTT. This codes for CASSLTTGGTEAFF.

This chain connects TRBV19 to TRBJ2-6; maybe TRBD1 (6 bases). V was cut by 1 base and J by 4 bases, with 8 bases left in between. The CDR3 has 15 residues. Germline V gene data show CDR1 as LNHDA and CDR2 as SQIVND (reference sequence). CDR3 sequence reads: CASSIGTAGANVLTF. In nucleotides, the CDR3 is TGTGCCAGTAGTATAGGGACAGCGGGGGCCAACGTCCTGACTTTC.

On this clonotype itself: This may be a read error: a much more frequent sequence differs by one nucleotide. The V and J genes are TRBV6-4 and TRBJ2-3; TRBD2 matches 13 bases. The germline V gene encodes CDR1 MRHNA and CDR2 SNTAGT. The CDR3 covers 15 residues. The CDR3 here is CASSPGTSGADTQCF. CDR3 DNA: TGTGCCAGCAGCCCCGGGACTAGCGGGGCAGATACGCAGTGTTTT.

This rearrangement joins TRBV25-1 to TRBJ2-3; 8 bases match TRBD1. This CDR3 region has 13 residues. With 9 bases clipped from V and 8 bases from J, the junction kept 10 bases outside the gene matches. Germline values: CDR1 MGHDK, CDR2 SYGVNS. The CDR3 protein is CASGQGELGTQYF. DNA for the CDR3: TGTGCCAGTGGACAGGGAGAATTGGGTACGCAGTATTTT.

The table lists this clonotype with a few counts. V and J are TRBV7-9 and TRBJ2-7; D remains unclear. The CDR3 consists of 12 residues. V was clipped by 0 bases and J by 6 bases, with 6 bases between them. The V gene's germline CDR1 is SEHNR and CDR2 FQNEAQ (reference sequence). In DNA form, the CDR3 reads TGTGCCAGCAGCTTAGCCAAGGGCGAGCAGTACTTC. Translating it yields CASSLAKGEQYF.